This TCR beta chain was profiled in a study of T cells after yellow fever vaccination. Study-wide findings and caveats: Although the secondary response was weaker, it peaked faster, at day 5 versus 15. Reappearance after the booster was seen for most primary-vaccination clones, at roughly 96% CD4 and 75% to 90% CD8. Clonotypes appearing in both CD4 and CD8 compartments existed, and their share was small.

TCRdb itself ran the 5' RACE reads through MiXCR, one entry per CDR3 protein. The table records approximately 610,000 distinct CDR3 sequences, approximately 16% of them present only once. This clonotype was recorded a few times. Its antigen is currently unknown. This specimen was PBMCs, taken about 5 days after the first yellow fever vaccination. The sequence was obtained from a man aged 18 to 30 who received the YFV17D yellow fever vaccine.

In nucleotides, the CDR3 is TGTGCCAGCAGCTTAACGGAGGGCTCCTACAATGAGCAGTTCTTC. This translates into CASSLTEGSYNEQFF. The chain is built from TRBV7-3 and TRBJ2-1; possibly TRBD2 for D (6 bases). V was clipped by 0 bases and J by 0 bases, with 6 bases between them. The CDR3 length is 15 residues. CDR1 and CDR2 (germline): SGHTA, FQGTGA.